One and the same sample provided the 5 T cell receptor beta chains below, sequenced in a study of Graves' ophthalmopathy and Graves' hyperthyroidism. The sequenced template was RNA, covering the TCR beta CDR3 region. First-round RT-PCR employed HTBI primers, with a second-round multiplex PCR after it. Each CDR3 protein gets one entry after TCRdb re-called the multiplex PCR reads with MiXCR. Of about 400,000 distinct CDR3 sequences listed, roughly 18% were seen once; the top ten hold roughly 1.6%. Material: peripheral blood. The receptors here all came from a woman aged 18-29 years with Graves' ophthalmopathy.

This clonotype was seen repeatedly, ten times or more. The gene calls are TRBV11-2 and TRBJ2-7; 8 bases line up with TRBD2. The CDR3 totals 14 residues. CDR1 is SGHAT, CDR2 FQNNGV, per germline. With 0 bases clipped from V and 7 bases from J, the junction kept 5 bases outside the gene matches. The CDR3 spells CASSLDLSGGEQYF. The CDR3 DNA sequence: TGTGCCAGCAGCTTAGATTTGAGCGGGGGAGAGCAGTACTTC.

This clonotype was found once. This chain links TRBV12-3 or TRBV12-4 with TRBJ1-1, with D perhaps matching TRBD1 (5 bases). The length of the CDR3 is 12 residues. V was clipped by 11 bases and J by 1 base, with 11 bases between them. CDR3: CASGTGNTEAFF. The CDR3 bases are TGTGCCTCGGGTACAGGGAACACTGAAGCTTTCTTT.

The sample holds many counts of this clonotype. At one of its ends the junction is not consistent with the germline gene, which may arise from a read error. V usage is TRBV10-2 and J usage is TRBJ2-7; maybe TRBD1 (5 bases). From germline, CDR1 is WSHSY and CDR2 SAAADI. The CDR3 is 13 amino acids. CDR3 in DNA: TGCACCAGCAGTGAGTTGGGGCCCTACGAGCAGTACTTC. This encodes CTSSELGPYEQYF.

Only a few counts were recorded for this clonotype. J is TRBJ2-7 and V is TRBV6-2 or TRBV6-3, with D perhaps matching TRBD2 (6 bases). The germline CDR1 and CDR2 sequences are MNHEY and SVGEGT. The CDR3 has 17 residues. V shed 0 bases and J shed 5 bases, with 20 bases lying between them. CDR3 coding DNA: TGTGCCAGCAGTTACTCGAGTATAGCGGAGAAGGGAGACGAGCAGTACTTC. Residues: CASSYSSIAEKGDEQYF.

This clonotype was counted many times. The chain joins TRBV15 to TRBJ1-1, with D maybe TRBD1 (5 bases). Per the germline V gene, CDR1 is LNHNV and CDR2 is YYDKDF (reference sequence). Deletions cut 3 bases from V and 0 bases from J, with 14 bases between. The CDR3 is 16 amino acids. The chain's CDR3 is CATSRTWGVLNTEAFF. The CDR3 region has the DNA TGTGCCACCAGCAGGACCTGGGGGGTACTGAACACTGAAGCTTTCTTT.